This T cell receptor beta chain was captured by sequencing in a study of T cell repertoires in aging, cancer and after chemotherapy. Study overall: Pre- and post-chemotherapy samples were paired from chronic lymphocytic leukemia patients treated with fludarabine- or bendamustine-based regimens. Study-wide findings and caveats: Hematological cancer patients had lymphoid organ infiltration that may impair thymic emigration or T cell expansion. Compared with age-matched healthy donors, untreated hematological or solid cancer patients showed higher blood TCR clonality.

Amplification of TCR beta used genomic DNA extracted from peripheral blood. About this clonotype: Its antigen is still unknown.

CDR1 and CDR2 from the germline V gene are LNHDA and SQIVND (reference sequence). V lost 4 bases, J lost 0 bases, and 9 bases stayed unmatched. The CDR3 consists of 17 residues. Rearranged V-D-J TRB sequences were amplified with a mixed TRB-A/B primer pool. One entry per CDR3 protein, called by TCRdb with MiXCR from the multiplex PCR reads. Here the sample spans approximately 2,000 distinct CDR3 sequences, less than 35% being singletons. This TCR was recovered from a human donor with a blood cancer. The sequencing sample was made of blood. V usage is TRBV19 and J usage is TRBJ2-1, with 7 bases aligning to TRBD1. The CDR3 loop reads CASSTRTGDYSYNEQFF. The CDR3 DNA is TGTGCCAGTAGTACTCGGACAGGAGATTACTCCTACAATGAGCAGTTCTTC.